Listed below are T cell receptor beta chains from one sample, sequenced in a study of blood T cell repertoires in COVID-19. Sequenced by immunoSEQ multiplex PCR; TCRdb stores in-frame clones only, minus some. Of 250,000 to 350,000 clones listed, roughly 84% are singletons. Sequencing was done on a sample of peripheral blood. These receptors originate from a human donor with COVID-19, enrolled during active disease. The donor label of this sample is uncertain. The CDR3 runs from the conserved cysteine through the conserved F or W. The order of the fields is J gene, D gene, V gene, clone size, CDR3 DNA, CDR3 protein. D genes are given only for firm matches. Some rows mark clone size as missing; the rest say once, few, many or name a class of expanded clone.

>TRBJ2-3|TRBD2|TRBV18|-
TGTGCCAGCTCACTCCGGACTAGCACGTCGGTGGGCACAGATACGCAGTATTTT
CASSLRTSTSVGTDTQYF
>TRBJ2-2|TRBD1|TRBV5-1|few
TGCGCCAGCAGCTTACGAGGGGGCTATAGCGGGGAGCTGTTTTTT
CASSLRGGYSGELFF
>TRBJ1-6|-|TRBV5-4|-
TGTGCCAGCAGCTTGGGGGGAGTGAATTCACCCCTCCACTTT
CASSLGGVNSPLHF
>TRBJ1-3|TRBD1|TRBV5-6|few
TGTGCCAGCAGCTTGATCGGACAGGGTGGAAACACCATATATTTT
CASSLIGQGGNTIYF
>TRBJ2-5|TRBD1|TRBV6-5|-
TGTGCCAGCAGTTACGGGACAGGGTGGGGGGAGACCCAGTACTTC
CASSYGTGWGETQYF
>TRBJ1-2|TRBD1|TRBV5-5|-
TGTGCCAGCAGCCCGGAGGGGGCAGGATCCAACTATGGCTACACCTTC
CASSPEGAGSNYGYTF
>TRBJ1-1|-|TRBV12-5|-
TGTGCTAGTGGTTTGCGGGAGAGGGCTGAAGCTTTCTTT
CASGLRERAEAFF
>TRBJ1-1|TRBD1|TRBV9|-
TGTGCCAGCAGCGGGACAGGGGGCGAGGAAGCTTTCTTT
CASSGTGGEEAFF
>TRBJ1-5|-|TRBV6-5|-
TGTGCCAGCAGTTATCGTTTCAATCAGCCCCAGCATTTT
CASSYRFNQPQHF
>TRBJ1-5|TRBD1|TRBV6-1|-
TGTGCCAGCAGTGAACCCTTCGACAGGGTTCAGCCCCAGCATTTT
CASSEPFDRVQPQHF
>TRBJ2-7|TRBD1|TRBV28|-
TGTGCCAGCAGTTTAACGGTCAGGGGGCGCCTCCTTGACTTC
CASSLTVRGRLLDF
>TRBJ2-2|TRBD2|TRBV7-3|-
TGTGCCAGCAGCTTATCAGCGGGAGGGGGCACCGGGGAGCTGTTTTTT
CASSLSAGGGTGELFF
>TRBJ2-1|TRBD2|TRBV30|-
TGTGCCTGGAGTGTACGAATTAGCGGGAGGGTTGTAAATGAGCAGTTCTTC
CAWSVRISGRVVNEQFF
>TRBJ2-5|TRBD2|TRBV5-1|-
TGCGCCAGCAGCTTGCCTAGCGGTCAAGAGACCCAGTACTTC
CASSLPSGQETQYF
>TRBJ2-2|-|TRBV28|once
TGTGCCAGCACCTCCTGGGGCGACGGGGAGCTGTTTTTT
CASTSWGDGELFF
>TRBJ2-2|-|TRBV11-3|few
TGTGCCAGCAGCACAGGGCTTTCGAACACCGGGGAGCTGTTTTTT
CASSTGLSNTGELFF
>TRBJ2-1|TRBD2|TRBV9|-
TGTGCCAGCAATAGCGGGGATTTGTGGAATGAGCAGTTCTTC
CASNSGDLWNEQFF
>TRBJ2-1|-|TRBV5-4|-
TGTGCCAGCAGCAGCCAACGGGGGATTGACTACAATGAGCAGTTCTTC
CASSSQRGIDYNEQFF
>TRBJ2-1|TRBD2|TRBV5-3|-
TGTGCCAGAAGCTTGGGACTAGCGGGAGATCCCCACAATGAGCAGTTCTTC
CARSLGLAGDPHNEQFF
>TRBJ1-1|-|TRBV5-6|-
TGTGCCAGCAGCTTGTTGGTTCGAGGAGGAGGTACTGAAGCTTTCTTT
CASSLLVRGGGTEAFF
>TRBJ1-3|TRBD1|TRBV30|-
TGTGCCTGGAGTACCCGGGACAGAGCCTTCTCTGGAAACACCATATATTTT
CAWSTRDRAFSGNTIYF
>TRBJ1-1|TRBD1|TRBV6-5|-
TGTGCCAGTGGGGACAGCCTGAACACTGAAGCTTTCTTT
CASGDSLNTEAFF
>TRBJ2-1|TRBD1|TRBV29-1|-
TGCAGCGTTGAAAACCGACAGGGGGCGGGTGAGCAGTTCTTC
CSVENRQGAGEQFF
>TRBJ2-3|-|TRBV19|-
TGTGCCAGTAGCCTACTTGGAGGGCAGGGCACAGATACGCAGTATTTT
CASSLLGGQGTDTQYF
>TRBJ2-5|TRBD2|TRBV4-2|-
TGTGCCAGCAGCCGCCGACTAGCTCTGGAGGGGGAGACCCAGTACTTC
CASSRRLALEGETQYF
>TRBJ2-7|TRBD1|TRBV7-6|-
TGTGCCAGCAGCTTAATGTTAGGACAGGGGGCCTTCGAGCAGTACTTC
CASSLMLGQGAFEQYF
>TRBJ1-6|TRBD1|TRBV7-9|-
TGTGCCAGCACCAACAGGGGATCGAATTCACCCCTCCACTTT
CASTNRGSNSPLHF
>TRBJ1-3|-|TRBV5-1|-
TGCGCCAGCAGCCTGACAAACCTTAAAGGAAACACCATATATTTT
CASSLTNLKGNTIYF
>TRBJ1-5|-|TRBV4-1|-
TGCGCCAGCAGCCCTTTCGATAGGGGAAACAATCAGCCCCAGCATTTT
CASSPFDRGNNQPQHF
>TRBJ2-3|-|TRBV10-2|-
TGCGCCAGCAGTGTTGGGGCCTCATGGGATACGCAGTATTTT
CASSVGASWDTQYF
>TRBJ2-1|-|TRBV7-3|-
TGTGCCAGCAGCCCCCAGGAGGGCTCGGATGAGCAGTTCTTC
CASSPQEGSDEQFF
>TRBJ2-1|-|TRBV6-5|-
TGTGCCAGCGGGAGACCGCAGGGGAGAAATGAGCAGTTCTTC
CASGRPQGRNEQFF
>TRBJ2-5|TRBD1|TRBV4-3|-
TGCGCCAGCAGCCAGACAGGGGGCAGGGAGACCCAGTACTTC
CASSQTGGRETQYF
>TRBJ1-5|TRBD1|TRBV6-5|-
TGTGCCAGCAATTCAGGGGGCTCAAATCAGCCCCAGCATTTT
CASNSGGSNQPQHF
>TRBJ2-7|-|TRBV6-5|-
TGTGCCAGCAGTCTCGGGGACTTTAAAGGCGAGCAGTACTTC
CASSLGDFKGEQYF
>TRBJ2-7|TRBD1|TRBV11-2|-
TGTGCCAGCAGCTTAGTCACAGGGGCAAGCTACGAGCAGTACTTC
CASSLVTGASYEQYF